These T cell receptor beta chains were read from a single sample in a study of T cell changes during pregnancy in multiple sclerosis. TCRdb's copy holds only in-frame clones and misses some; the assay was immunoSEQ multiplex PCR. The sample holds around 69,000 clones; roughly 90% are singletons and the top ten take 2% to 2.5%. Sequenced material: peripheral blood, taken in the first trimester of pregnancy. These receptor sequences come from a female donor with multiple sclerosis, enrolled in a pregnancy study. Both conserved end residues are part of each CDR3. A D gene is named only where the DNA matches it firmly. Size is stated for part of the rows, as once, few or many counts, or as a class when the clone is expanded.

j_call,d_call,v_call,clone_size,cdr3_aa,cdr3_nt
TRBJ2-7,TRBD2,TRBV12-5,.,CASGRSEAGGPGEQYF,TGTGCTAGTGGTCGCTCCGAAGCGGGAGGGCCCGGCGAGCAGTACTTC
TRBJ2-1,.,TRBV9,.,CASSVGLVSYNEQFF,TGTGCCAGCAGCGTAGGACTAGTCAGCTACAATGAGCAGTTCTTC
TRBJ2-3,.,TRBV19,.,CASSMNRVVSDTQYF,TGTGCCAGTAGTATGAACAGGGTGGTCTCAGATACGCAGTATTTT
TRBJ1-3,.,TRBV19,.,CASSWASGNTIYF,TGTGCCAGTAGTTGGGCCTCTGGAAACACCATATATTTT
TRBJ2-1,TRBD1,TRBV5-4,once,CASSSGDRVRGEQFF,TGTGCCAGCAGCTCCGGGGACAGGGTACGCGGTGAGCAGTTCTTC
TRBJ1-1,.,TRBV5-4,.,CASSPGGDPRAFF,TGTGCCAGCAGCCCAGGCGGGGATCCGCGGGCTTTCTTT
TRBJ2-3,TRBD2,TRBV27,.,CASSLREGLTDTQYF,TGTGCCAGCAGTTTGCGGGAGGGCCTGACAGATACGCAGTATTTT
TRBJ1-1,.,TRBV7-3,.,CASSLYHGENTEAFF,TGTGCCAGCAGCTTATATCACGGGGAGAACACTGAAGCTTTCTTT
TRBJ2-7,TRBD1,TRBV7-9,.,CASGPGQEIYEQYF,TGTGCCAGCGGACCGGGACAGGAGATATACGAGCAGTACTTC
TRBJ2-1,.,TRBV7-9,.,CASSLEDSQQFF,TGTGCCAGCAGCTTAGAGGACTCTCAGCAGTTCTTC